This TCR beta chain was identified in a study of spatial heterogeneity in lung cancer (dated 2019 in TCRdb). Looking at the study overall: Beta-chain transcripts were consistently detected in greater numbers than alpha-chain transcripts, which likely reflected higher beta-chain transcript abundance. TCR alpha and beta repertoires were quantitatively compared across multiple tumor regions, matched nontumor lung and blood in non-small cell lung cancer. Nonsynonymous mutation counts, determined by whole-exome sequencing of tumor tissue, were related to TCR repertoire features. In the raw uncorrected reads, each unique combination of TCR and UMI appeared on average more than ten times. At surgery, 220 tumor regions, almost 65 matched nontumor lung samples and 56 PBMC samples were TCR-sequenced for both alpha and beta chains.

About this clonotype: Its antigen remains undetermined. No quality values exist for individual bases; no much larger clone is one base distant.

The library was made by 5' RACE. The sequencer was a NextSeq 500. The TCR library protocol attached a unique molecular identifier to each TCR cDNA molecule to allow correction of PCR and sequencing errors. Concerning the study's data processing: TCR identification, UMI-based error correction and CDR3 extraction were performed with Decombinator tools. Expanded TCRs were defined as those above a frequency of 2 per 1,000, corresponding to the top 1% of the tumor frequency distribution. Rényi diversity was computed with the R vegan package after subsampling each repertoire 100 times to 5,000 TCRs. To build CDR3 similarity networks, amino acid triplet string-kernel similarity was used, and CDR3s were connected when their pairwise similarity was above 0.82. TCRdb reworked the public reads: Q25 trimming with fastp, MiXCR clone assembly, productive beta chains retained. Here each entry gathers all rows of one CDR3 protein and keeps the most common genes and DNA. V and J calls and clone size were set by TCRdb, not the authors. The sample profile shows about 78,000 distinct CDR3 sequences; about 8% of them were found once. Of the sample, 6.5% to 8.5% falls within the top ten clones.

Paper-wide results and their limitations: Additional single-cell paired TCR alpha and beta sequencing was considered necessary to confirm, at a functional level, the hypothesis that regional TCRs recognize regional mutations. Ubiquitous expanded tumor TCRs showed up in blood more often at tumor resection than at routine follow-up.

The time point label here, explained by the study, means: sample taken at primary tumor resection. Donors were some 70 patients with early-stage, untreated non-small cell lung cancer from the lung TRACERx cohort. For TCR sequencing, whole RNA was extracted from tumor and nontumor lung tissue, or from cryopreserved PBMC samples, and no cell sorting was done. Only patients with enough RNA available from two or more tumor regions were chosen for TCR sequencing. Sequenced material: PBMCs, taken at surgery. The clonotype comes from a male donor with early-stage non-small cell lung cancer.

For the CDR3, the sequence is CASSTRGHTDTQYF. The DNA sequence is given as TGTGCCAGCAGCACGAGGGGGCACACAGATACGCAGTATTTT. In this chain, TRBV7-9 is recombined with TRBJ2-3; 7 central nucleotides agree with TRBD1. Trimming leaves V shorter by 5 bases and J shorter by 2 bases, with the junction holding 4 bases beyond the gene matches. The CDR3 runs 14 amino acids, cysteine and phenylalanine included. The kept DNA is CDR3 alone, 42 bases in frame from the first base. The germline V gene encodes CDR1 SEHNR and CDR2 FQNEAQ (reference sequence).